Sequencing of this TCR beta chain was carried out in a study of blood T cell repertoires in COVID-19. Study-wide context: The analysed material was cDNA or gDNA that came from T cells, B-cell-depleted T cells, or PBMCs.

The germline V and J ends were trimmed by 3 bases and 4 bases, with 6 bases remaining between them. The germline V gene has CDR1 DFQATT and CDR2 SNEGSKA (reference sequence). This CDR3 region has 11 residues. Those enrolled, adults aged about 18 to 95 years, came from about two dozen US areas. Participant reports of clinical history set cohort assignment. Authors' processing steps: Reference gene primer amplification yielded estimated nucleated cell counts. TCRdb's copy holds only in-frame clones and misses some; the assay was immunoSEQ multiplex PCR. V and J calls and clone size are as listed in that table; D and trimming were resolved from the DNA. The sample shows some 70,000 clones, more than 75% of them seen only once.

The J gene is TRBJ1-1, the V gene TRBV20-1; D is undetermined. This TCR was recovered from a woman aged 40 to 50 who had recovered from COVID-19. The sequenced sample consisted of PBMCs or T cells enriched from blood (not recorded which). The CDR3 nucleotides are TGCAGTGCTAGTCAGGCCACTGAAGCTTTCTTT. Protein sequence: CSASQATEAFF.